This is a list of T cell receptor beta chains from one sample in a study of cytotoxic CD8 clonotypes in ibrutinib-treated CLL. Generated by immunoSEQ multiplex PCR, the TCRdb table keeps only in-frame clones and is missing some. The sample lists some 130,000 clones, 80% to 90% seen once, with roughly 2% in the top ten. The sequenced sample was PBMCs, obtained after 24 months of ibrutinib treatment. The receptors shown here come from a human donor with chronic lymphocytic leukemia. Both conserved end residues are part of each CDR3.

TRBV6-5	TRBJ2-7	CASSLEGGRTYEQYF
TRBV2	TRBJ2-3	CASRAGTPRDTQYF
TRBV6-5	TRBJ1-2	CASSFGQGADGYTF
TRBV27	TRBJ2-2	CATNDRFNTGELFF
TRBV9	TRBJ2-7	CASSPHPPTRGLGDEQYF
TRBV5-6	TRBJ1-2	CASRPERGSYGYTF
TRBV5-1	TRBJ2-5	CASSLRASSGFQETQYF
TRBV4-1	TRBJ2-7	CASSLLPGERGYEQYF
TRBV5-8	TRBJ1-2	CASSYGGPQGYTF
TRBV9	TRBJ2-1	CASSGGAYNEQFF
TRBV2	TRBJ1-2	CASSEGPGEIYGYTF
TRBV14	TRBJ2-6	CASSFNSGANVLTF
TRBV10-1	TRBJ2-3	CASRDRDSNTQYF
TRBV5-1	TRBJ1-2	CASSSPGPRGYTF
TRBV14	TRBJ1-1	CASSQIDRGNTEAFF
TRBV28	TRBJ1-5	CAIRQTGLKYSNQPQHF
TRBV20-1	TRBJ2-1	CSAIRDRQFF
TRBV9	TRBJ2-5	CASNGPSETQYF
TRBV27	TRBJ2-3	CASSLSITQRWPDTQYF
TRBV6-6	TRBJ1-1	CASSYGQLTGNTEAFF
TRBV18	TRBJ1-2	CASSPSTGGNGGYTF
TRBV4-3	TRBJ1-3	CASSQASADSGNTIYF
TRBV11-2	TRBJ2-1	CASSPRQGYNEQFF
TRBV11-2	TRBJ2-5	CASSSLRGRETQYF
TRBV6-5	TRBJ2-5	CASRTSMQTQYF
TRBV7-9	TRBJ2-1	CASGPGPFDEQFF
TRBV7-9	TRBJ2-7	CASSSTMSYYEQYF
TRBV6-5	TRBJ2-3	CASRGGGDTQYF
TRBV4-3	TRBJ2-5	CASSLRTDTLLTAETQYF
TRBV7-9	TRBJ2-4	CASSGGSLAKNIQYF
TRBV9	TRBJ2-1	CASSVGGLNNEQFF
TRBV5-1	TRBJ2-2	CASSSPGGNTGELFF
TRBV4-1	TRBJ1-2	CASSLTENYGYTF
TRBV7-9	TRBJ2-5	CASSPAGRPETQYF
TRBV7-9	TRBJ2-6	CASSFYSSSGANVLTF
TRBV5-6	TRBJ1-1	CASSLGIKDTPFPF
TRBV2	TRBJ1-6	CASSEVTGYNSPLHF
TRBV28	TRBJ2-5	CASRTSGRETQYF
TRBV30	TRBJ2-5	CAWNRDILRETQYF
TRBV5-1	TRBJ1-1	CASSSSGGNTEAFF
TRBV5-1	TRBJ2-5	CASSLDGSRETQYF
TRBV19	TRBJ1-4	CASKHEKLFF
TRBV7-8	TRBJ1-5	CASSRDWNQPQHF
TRBV11-2	TRBJ1-1	CASSLIDSTEAFF
TRBV5-6	TRBJ1-1	CASSRQQNTEAFF
TRBV6-5	TRBJ1-4	CASSSGTVNEKLFF
TRBV28	TRBJ1-3	CASSSSGTGASGNTIYF